The next 13 T cell receptor beta chains were all read from a single sample in a study of T-cell memory formation after mild COVID-19. TCRdb used MiXCR to reprocess the 5' RACE reads, holding one entry per CDR3 protein. The sample includes 200,000 to 250,000 distinct CDR3 sequences, under 30% seen only once; the top ten take approximately 10%. Source material: PBMCs or a T cell subset sorted from them (not recorded which). Receptor source: an adult woman who had mild COVID-19 (a few samples of this study predate the infection). Cell type and time point are not known.

This clonotype was detected only a few times. This chain connects TRBV6-1 to TRBJ2-3; D not certain. The CDR3 contains 12 residues. Germline lookup yields CDR1 MNHNS and CDR2 SASEGT. Trimming took 6 bases from V and 2 from J, leaving 6 bases between them. The CDR3 region is CASRENTDTQYF. The CDR3 DNA is TGTGCCAGCAGAGAAAACACAGATACGCAGTATTTT.

This clonotype was seen many times. The gene calls are TRBV5-6 and TRBJ2-7; the match to TRBD1 covers 7 bases. The CDR3 covers 14 residues. V shed 3 bases and J 2 bases; nucleotides not matched to a gene: 5. Germline CDR1 SGHDT, CDR2 YYEEEE. The CDR3 region has the DNA TGTGCCAGCAGCTCCCGCGGACAGGCCTACGAGCAGTACTTC. Encoded protein: CASSSRGQAYEQYF.

This clonotype was picked up a small number of times. The V and J genes are TRBV6-2 or TRBV6-3 and TRBJ1-1; 11 bases line up with TRBD1. This CDR3 comprises 17 residues. Trimming took 5 bases from V and 4 from J; bases not matched to a gene: 12. CDR1 is MNHEY and CDR2 is SVGEGT in the germline V gene. Written as DNA, the CDR3 is TGTGCCAGCAGTCTCCGGGACAGGGGGATGTTTAGCACTGAAGCTTTCTTT. This encodes CASSLRDRGMFSTEAFF.

The CDR3 here is CASSSVHPGLPNEQFF. The CDR3 DNA follows: TGTGCCAGCAGCTCCGTTCACCCGGGACTACCGAATGAGCAGTTCTTC. V gene TRBV7-9 combines with J gene TRBJ2-1, with 7 bases lining up with TRBD2. The germline gives CDR1 SEHNR, CDR2 FQNEAQ (reference sequence). This CDR3 spans 16 amino acids. The junction had 13 bases not matched to a gene; V was cut back by 4 bases and J by 7 bases. The full variable domain, completed using reference TRBV7-9 and TRBJ2-1, is DTGVSQNPRHKITKRGQNVTFRCDPISEHNRLYWYRQTLGQGPEFLTYFQNEAQLEKSRLLSDRFSAERPKGSFSTLEIQRTEQGDSAMYLCASSSVHPGLPNEQFFGPGTRLTVL.

This clonotype was seen repeatedly, ten times or more. This chain uses TRBV20-1 with TRBJ1-1; D not certain. The V gene's germline CDR1 is DFQATT and CDR2 SNEGSKA (reference sequence). Trimming pared 4 bases from V and 0 bases from J, leaving 12 bases between. The CDR3 is 14 amino acids. The CDR3 protein is CSAKNPGMNTEAFF. In DNA, the CDR3 is TGCAGTGCTAAAAATCCCGGTATGAACACTGAAGCTTTCTTT.

The chain is built from TRBV12-3 or TRBV12-4 and TRBJ1-4, with D hard to call. This CDR3 region has 16 residues. Trimming removed 4 bases at V and 4 bases at J, with 16 bases between. CDR3 coding DNA: TGTGCCAGCAGTTCAGACGCACGCGGGATTAATGAAAAACTGTTTTTT. Translated, it gives CASSSDARGINEKLFF.

This clonotype was seen just once. This sequence joins TRBV3-1 and TRBJ2-7; maybe TRBD1 (6 bases). With 0 bases removed from V and 6 bases from J, the gap between germline ends came to 9 bases. Germline values: CDR1 LGHDT, CDR2 YNNKEL (reference sequence). CDR3 length: 13 amino acids. The DNA of the CDR3 is TGTGCCAGCAGCCAAGACAGGGGATCCGAGCAGTACTTC. Protein product: CASSQDRGSEQYF.

This clonotype was seen more than once but under ten times. The rearrangement links TRBV9 to TRBJ1-4, with D tentatively TRBD1 (5 bases). The CDR3 runs to 14 residues. Trimming took off 2 bases at V and 4 bases at J, with 9 bases between the two ends. CDR1 and CDR2 (germline): SGDLS, YYNGEE. This CDR3 is CASSVGQGNEKLFF. The CDR3, as DNA: TGTGCCAGCAGCGTGGGTCAGGGTAATGAAAAACTGTTTTTT.

The rearrangement joins TRBV7-9 to TRBJ2-2; 8 nucleotides line up with TRBD2. Losses at the gene ends were 8 bases for V and 6 bases for J; bases not matched to a gene: 11. Germline V gene sequence: CDR1 SEHNR, CDR2 FQNEAQ (reference sequence). The CDR3 is made up of 15 amino acids. CDR3 region: CASRSGAGVPGELFF. Here the CDR3 DNA reads TGTGCCAGCCGGAGTGGAGCGGGAGTACCCGGGGAGCTGTTTTTT. The entire variable domain, with the rest obtained from reference TRBV7-9 and TRBJ2-2, is as follows: DTGVSQNPRHKITKRGQNVTFRCDPISEHNRLYWYRQTLGQGPEFLTYFQNEAQLEKSRLLSDRFSAERPKGSFSTLEIQRTEQGDSAMYLCASRSGAGVPGELFFGEGSRLTVL.

CDR3 sequence reads: CAISESSANTDTQYF. The CDR3 DNA reads TGTGCCATCAGTGAGTCTAGCGCTAACACAGATACGCAGTATTTT. The chain is built from TRBV10-3 and TRBJ2-3; maybe TRBD2 (5 bases). The germline V gene encodes CDR1 ENHRY and CDR2 SYGVKD. The CDR3 length is 15 residues. V was shortened by 0 bases and J by 2 bases, with 9 bases between the two germline ends.

The chain couples TRBV29-1 to TRBJ2-7, with 11 nucleotides matching TRBD1. Losses at the gene ends were 6 bases for V and 3 bases for J; bases not matched to a gene: 4. This CDR3 has 13 amino acids. CDR1 and CDR2 (germline): SQVTM, ANQGSEA. CDR3 in amino acids: CSVDGTGGYEQYF. The CDR3 nucleotides read TGCAGCGTCGACGGGACAGGGGGCTACGAGCAGTACTTC.

The CDR3 nucleotides read TGTGCCAGCAGCTATTCGGGGGGCACAGATACGCAGTATTTT. Translated, it gives CASSYSGGTDTQYF. The V and J genes are TRBV7-2 and TRBJ2-3, with a weak D call TRBD2 (6 bases). From germline, CDR1 is SGHTA and CDR2 FQGNSA. The CDR3 has 14 residues. V lost 4 bases, J lost 1 base, and 9 bases lay in between.

The V gene is TRBV7-2, the J gene TRBJ2-5, with a tentative D call TRBD1 (7 bases). The CDR3 consists of 15 residues. CDR1 SGHTA and CDR2 FQGNSA come from the germline V gene. Trimming removed 0 bases from V and 5 bases from J, with 13 bases in between. The CDR3 loop is CASSLARAGGETQYF. The CDR3 DNA sequence: TGTGCCAGCAGCTTAGCTCGGGCAGGGGGGGAGACCCAGTACTTC.